This section outlines one TCR beta chain sequence together with its context. Its target is not known. Sequencing targeted expressed TCRB transcripts, as all isolated RNA had been reverse transcribed. Assay used: immunoSEQ multiplex PCR; TCRdb lists only in-frame clones, some missing. The data show roughly 240,000 clones, with less than 15% seen just once and roughly 0.028% held by the top ten. Germline V gives CDR1 SEHNR, CDR2 FQNEAQ (reference sequence). V was trimmed by 1 base and J by 1 base, leaving 10 bases between them. This CDR3 comprises 15 residues. The data are from a study of beta chain features in type 1 diabetes. A sort by CD45RO/CCR7/CD25/CD127/CD95/CD27 yielded CD4+ naive, central memory, regulatory and stem cell-like memory cells. Study conclusions and caveats: Within patients, naive, central memory and Treg TCRB repertoires seemed more similar than within healthy donors. The study found moderately but significantly shorter TCRB CDR3s in all four CD4+ subsets of Type 1 diabetes patients. The cDNA sequencing approach could over-represent high-TCR-expressing cells.

The sample consisted of naive CD4+ T cells from blood. The chain recombines TRBV7-9 with TRBJ1-1; no definite D call. The TCR originated in a woman between 40 and 55 years old in good health. The CDR3 spells CASSLGRGGNTEAFF. The CDR3 region has the DNA TGTGCCAGCAGCTTAGGTAGAGGTGGGAACACTGAAGCTTTCTTT. Using reference TRBV7-9 and TRBJ1-1 for the parts outside the CDR3, the full variable domain is DTGVSQNPRHKITKRGQNVTFRCDPISEHNRLYWYRQTLGQGPEFLTYFQNEAQLEKSRLLSDRFSAERPKGSFSTLEIQRTEQGDSAMYLCASSLGRGGNTEAFFGQGTRLTVV.